The 14 T cell receptor beta chains below come from one sample, sequenced in a study of tumor-infiltrating lymphocytes in primary liver carcinoma. TCR beta cDNA came from about 470 ng total RNA, primed with a constant-region primer. Three rounds of nested multiplex PCR with slightly modified ARM-PCR produced TCR beta libraries. The first two PCR rounds, approximately 10 cycles each, used TRBV1-TRBV30 forward primers and a C-beta reverse primer. TCRdb reanalysed the multiplex PCR reads using MiXCR and keeps one entry per CDR3 protein. This sample yields about 130,000 distinct CDR3 sequences, of which around 60% are seen a single time; 7.5% to 9% belongs to the top ten. From 20-30 mg of unsorted bulk tissue, DNA and RNA were co-extracted together. What was sequenced was liver tumor tissue from sampling region 3. As for subset: tumor region T3, left-lateral pole. The receptors were sampled from a woman in her sixties or seventies with primary liver carcinoma and hepatitis B virus infection.

This clonotype was detected ten times or more. V usage is TRBV12-3 or TRBV12-4 and J usage is TRBJ1-6, with 7 bases identical to TRBD1. J gave up 9 bases and V 6 bases, and 11 bases lay outside the gene matches. The CDR3 totals 15 residues. In DNA, the CDR3 is TGTGCCAGCAGCCAACGACAGGGCTCTAGTTCACCCCTCCACTTT. Encoded protein: CASSQRQGSSSPLHF.

Concerning this clonotype itself: At one end the junction does not follow the germline gene, possibly because of a read error. This chain connects TRBV6-1 to TRBJ1-1; TRBD1 might be the D (5 bases). This CDR3 has 14 residues. Germline lookup yields CDR1 MNHNS and CDR2 SASEGT. The CDR3 DNA sequence: TGTGTCAGCACCCGAACAGGCGACGGGTCTGAAGCTTTCTTT. Amino acids: CVSTRTGDGSEAFF.

This clonotype was picked up many times. This chain connects TRBV12-3 or TRBV12-4 to TRBJ1-1; D is unclear. Trimming stripped 3 bases from V and 0 bases from J, with 11 bases between. The CDR3 loop spans 15 amino acids. CDR3 sequence (DNA): TGTGCCAGCAGTTTTAGATCAAGGATGAACACTGAAGCTTTCTTT. Translation gives CASSFRSRMNTEAFF.

A word on this clonotype: Mismatch with germline at one junction end may stem from a read error. This chain links TRBV7-8 with TRBJ2-5; a possible D gene is TRBD1 (7 bases). Per the germline V gene, CDR1 is SGHVS and CDR2 is FQNEAQ. This CDR3 is 16 amino acids long. The CDR3 sequence is CASGLGGGRELMTQYF. In nucleotides, the CDR3 is TGTGCCAGCGGCTTAGGAGGGGGCAGGGAGCTTATGACCCAGTACTTC. The full variable domain, with the rest looked up from reference TRBV7-8 and TRBJ2-5, is GAGVSQSPRYKVAKRGQDVALRCDPISGHVSLFWYQQALGQGPEFLTYFQNEAQLDKSGLPSDRFFAERPEGSVSTLKIQRTQQEDSAVYLCASGLGGGRELMTQYFGPGTRLLVL.

This clonotype was counted once. One junction end does not reproduce the germline sequence, and a read error may be involved. V and J are TRBV11-2 and TRBJ1-6, with 10 nucleotides matching TRBD1. CDR1 and CDR2 (germline): SGHAT, FQNNGV. The CDR3 has 12 amino acids. The CDR3 DNA reads as TGTGACAGCAGCTTCGGGACAGGGGAGCTCCACTTT. It translates to CDSSFGTGELHF.

As for this clonotype: With a much larger clone just one base away, this may be a read error. The chain links TRBV5-6 to TRBJ1-1; D uncertain. V dropped 1 base and J dropped 2 bases, with 15 bases sitting between them. There are 16 residues in the CDR3. CDR1 is SGHDT, CDR2 YYEEEE, per germline. For the CDR3, the DNA is TGTGCCAGCAGCTTGTCCATGGCCCCGGAAAACACTGAAGCTTTCTTT. Residues: CASSLSMAPENTEAFF.

This clonotype showed up many times. V is TRBV4-1 and J is TRBJ2-7; D might be TRBD2 (5 bases). The germline CDR1 and CDR2 sequences are MGHRA and YSYEKL. Between the trimmed V and J ends, which lost 0 bases and 0 bases, there was a span of 15 bases. The CDR3 totals 17 residues. The CDR3 protein is CASSQDSLQLGSYEQYF. DNA of the CDR3: TGCGCCAGCAGCCAAGATAGCCTACAACTAGGCTCCTACGAGCAGTACTTC.

The chain is built from TRBV10-3 and TRBJ2-2, with D possibly matching TRBD2 (5 bases). The CDR3 is 16 amino acids. Trimming left V 8 bases short and J 0 bases short, with 16 bases between. Germline V lookup: CDR1 ENHRY, CDR2 SYGVKD. CDR3: CAICALAGTNTGELFF. The CDR3 DNA reads TGTGCCATCTGCGCTCTAGCTGGAACGAACACCGGGGAGCTGTTTTTT.

Turning to this clonotype: It may be a read error: a sequence one base away is much more abundant. CDR3 coding DNA: TGTGCCAGCAGCTTGGGCCCCGGGAGTTCCTACTACAATGAGCAGTTCTTC. It encodes CASSLGPGSSYYNEQFF. The chain has TRBV5-4 and TRBJ2-1; a possible D gene is TRBD2 (6 bases). CDR3 length: 17 residues. V lost 0 bases to trimming and J lost 3 bases, with 16 bases between them. Germline V gene lookup returns CDR1 SGHNT and CDR2 YYREEE (reference sequence).

As regards this clonotype: One junction end disagrees with the germline gene, perhaps due to a read error. The chain joins TRBV5-4 to TRBJ2-2, with 12 positions matching TRBD1. This CDR3 is 15 amino acids long. The germline V gene encodes CDR1 SGHNT and CDR2 YYREEE (reference sequence). CDR3 sequence (DNA): TGTGCCAGCAGTCCGGGACAGGGGGCCACCGGGAAGCTGTTTTTT. Protein: CASSPGQGATGKLFF.

The rearrangement joins TRBV28 to TRBJ2-5, with 12 bases matching TRBD2. This CDR3 has 15 amino acids. From germline, CDR1 is MDHEN and CDR2 SYDVKM. The junction had 8 bases not matched to a gene; V was cut back by 5 bases and J by 7 bases. CDR3 in amino acids: CASSQRLAGVGTQYF. In DNA, the CDR3 is TGTGCCAGCAGTCAAAGACTAGCGGGAGTTGGGACCCAGTACTTC.

Details on this clonotype: The CDR3 ends on some other residue instead of the conserved phenylalanine or tryptophan, so this is likely a read error. The rearrangement links TRBV12-3 or TRBV12-4 to TRBJ1-1; D ambiguous. The CDR3 totals 16 residues. The ends were cut back, 6 bases at V and 0 bases at J, with 17 bases in the middle. The CDR3 spells CASSPGSAVMNTEAFS. The CDR3 coding sequence is TGTGCCAGCAGCCCCGGGAGTGCTGTGATGAACACTGAAGCTTTCTCT.

The V gene is TRBV12-3 or TRBV12-4, the J gene TRBJ1-2, with 8 nucleotides matching TRBD1. The CDR3 is 14 amino acids. With 5 bases clipped from V and 7 bases from J, the junction kept 9 bases outside the gene matches. This chain's CDR3 is CASSPPGQGSGYTF. CDR3 nucleotide sequence: TGTGCCAGCAGTCCGCCCGGACAGGGCAGTGGCTACACCTTC.

The gene calls are TRBV5-1 and TRBJ2-5; D is possibly TRBD2 (5 bases). Trimming took 0 bases from V and 2 from J, leaving 11 bases between them. Germline loops: CDR1 SGHRS, CDR2 YFSETQ. The CDR3 contains 15 residues. The CDR3 protein is CASSLVGGLQETQYF. The CDR3 nucleotides read TGCGCCAGCAGCTTGGTTGGCGGGTTACAAGAGACCCAGTACTTC.